The 6 T cell receptor beta chains below were found in one sample sequenced in a study of shared T cell receptors in the human thymus. Profiling relied on immunoSEQ multiplex PCR, and the TCRdb table lists in-frame clones only, not all of them. The sample has about 660,000 clones, over 75% seen once. The same specimen was also included in a second study, on human thymus T cells.

Sequencing was done on a sample of thymocytes. The receptors were sampled from a boy younger than two with a congenital heart defect.

Only one count was recorded for this clone. The chain employs TRBV27 and TRBJ2-1; D gene unclear. CDR3 size: 17 residues. Trimming shortened V by 0 bases and J by 5 bases, and 17 bases separated the two germline ends. From germline, CDR1 is MNHEY and CDR2 SMNVEV (reference sequence). The CDR3 DNA reads as TGTGCCAGCAGTTTATCCCCCCGGGTGAAACCAAACAATGAGCAGTTCTTC. Translation gives CASSLSPRVKPNNEQFF.

The rearrangement uses TRBV2 and TRBJ2-3; weak D call: TRBD1 (5 bases). From germline, CDR1 is SNHLY and CDR2 FYNNEI. CDR3 size: 14 residues. V shed 6 bases and J shed 7 bases, with 17 bases lying between them. CDR3 region: CASRTGFRTHTQYF. CDR3 coding DNA: TGTGCCAGCAGGACTGGGTTCCGGACACATACGCAGTATTTT. Based on the CDR3 plus reference TRBV2 and TRBJ2-3, the full variable domain is EPEVTQTPSHQVTQMGQEVILRCVPISNHLYFYWYRQILGQKVEFLVSFYNNEISEKSEIFDDQFSVERPDGSNFTLKIRSTKLEDSAMYFCASRTGFRTHTQYFGPGTRLTVL.

The CDR3 protein is CASSAGGIPSYNEQFF. CDR3 DNA: TGTGCCAGCAGCGCCGGGGGGATACCCTCCTACAATGAGCAGTTCTTC. The V and J genes are TRBV9 and TRBJ2-1; 7 bases align to TRBD2. CDR3 length equals 16 residues. The germline gives CDR1 SGDLS, CDR2 YYNGEE. After removal of 3 bases from V and 0 bases from J, the junction contained 6 bases not matched to a gene.

In its sample, this clone was seen once. The J gene is TRBJ2-7, the V gene TRBV7-9; 11 nucleotides align to TRBD2. V dropped 3 bases and J dropped 1; count of bases not matched to a gene: 11. Germline V gives CDR1 SEHNR, CDR2 FQNEAQ (reference sequence). The CDR3 spans 18 residues. CDR3 nucleotides: TGTGCCAGCAGCTTGTCCCCCCTGACTAGCGGGAATTCCTACGAGCAGTACTTC. This encodes CASSLSPLTSGNSYEQYF. The full variable domain, rest sourced from reference TRBV7-9 and TRBJ2-7, is DTGVSQNPRHKITKRGQNVTFRCDPISEHNRLYWYRQTLGQGPEFLTYFQNEAQLEKSRLLSDRFSAERPKGSFSTLEIQRTEQGDSAMYLCASSLSPLTSGNSYEQYFGPGTRLTVT.

V and J are TRBV11-2 and TRBJ2-3; 9 bases are shared with TRBD2. V lost 4 bases to trimming and J lost 3 bases; unmatched junction nucleotides: 8. The CDR3 consists of 16 residues. Germline-derived CDR1 and CDR2 are SGHAT and FQNNGV. DNA for the CDR3: TGTGCCAGCAGCTCGGACAGGCTAGCGGGGACAGATACGCAGTATTTT. Translation gives CASSSDRLAGTDTQYF.

The chain carries TRBV7-2 and TRBJ1-2, with D uncertain. The germline gives CDR1 SGHTA, CDR2 FQGNSA. The CDR3 has 16 amino acids. The V end lost 0 bases, the J end lost 4 bases, and 15 bases lay between the germline ends. In DNA, the CDR3 is TGTGCCAGCAGCTTAGCAGCCCGACGTACTACCTATGGCTACACCTTC. It is translated as CASSLAARRTTYGYTF.